This T cell receptor beta chain came from a study of neoadjuvant anti-PD-1 for oral cavity cancer. On the study more broadly: Before surgery, most patients got three to four biweekly 3 mg/kg nivolumab doses.

CDR3 size: 11 residues. Germline V gene sequence: CDR1 SGHTA, CDR2 FQGTGA. Time point indicated: after neoadjuvant nivolumab, at surgical resection. With respect to this clone: At one end the junction does not follow the germline gene, possibly because of a read error.

Sequencing was performed with immunoSEQ multiplex PCR; in TCRdb, only in-frame clones are kept and a portion is missing. The repertoire includes about 23,000 clones, 25% to 30% of them detected once, and about 15% sits in the top ten. Sample: tumor tissue, taken after nivolumab (anti-PD-1) treatment. This receptor was identified in a person between 40 and 85 years old with oral cavity squamous cell carcinoma. The chain is built from TRBV7-3 and TRBJ2-5; D gene ambiguous. CDR3 coding DNA: TGCGCCAGCAGCCAAGAAGAGACCCAGTACTTC. Translating gives CASSQEETQYF.